This TCR beta chain was recovered during a study of blood T cell repertoires in COVID-19. Study at large: Both acute and convalescent COVID-19 samples were obtained from the United States, Italy and Spain.

Trimming removed 4 bases from V and 2 bases from J, with 14 bases in between. CDR1 and CDR2 (germline): SGHRS, YFSETQ. The CDR3 extends over 15 amino acids. Repertoires were generated with immunoSEQ multiplex PCR, while TCRdb's copy carries only in-frame clones and drops some. Of 55,000 or so clones in the sample, roughly 79% are singletons; the top ten hold about 3.5%. This sequence originates from a man in his sixties with acute or convalescent COVID-19. Sequenced input: peripheral blood. The J gene is TRBJ2-3, the V gene TRBV5-1, with D possibly being TRBD2 (6 bases). CDR3 nucleotide sequence: TGCGCCAGCAGCCATGGGACTGACCCCACAGATACGCAGTATTTT. This sequence encodes CASSHGTDPTDTQYF.